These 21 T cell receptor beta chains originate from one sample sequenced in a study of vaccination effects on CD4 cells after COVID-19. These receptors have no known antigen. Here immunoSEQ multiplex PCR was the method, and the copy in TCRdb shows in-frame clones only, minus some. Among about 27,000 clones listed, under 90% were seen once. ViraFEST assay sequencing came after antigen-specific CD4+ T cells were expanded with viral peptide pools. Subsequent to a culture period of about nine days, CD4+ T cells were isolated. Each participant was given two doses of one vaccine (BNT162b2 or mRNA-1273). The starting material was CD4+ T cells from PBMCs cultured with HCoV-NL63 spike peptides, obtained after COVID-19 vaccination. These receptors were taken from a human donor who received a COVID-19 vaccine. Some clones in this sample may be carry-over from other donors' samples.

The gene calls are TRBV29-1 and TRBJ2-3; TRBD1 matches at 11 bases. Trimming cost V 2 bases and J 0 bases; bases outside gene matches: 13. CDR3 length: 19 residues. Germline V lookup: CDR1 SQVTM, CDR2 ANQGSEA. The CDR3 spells CSVERFLGTGGWSTDTQYF. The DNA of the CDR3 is TGCAGCGTTGAAAGGTTCCTGGGGACAGGGGGTTGGAGCACAGATACGCAGTATTTT.

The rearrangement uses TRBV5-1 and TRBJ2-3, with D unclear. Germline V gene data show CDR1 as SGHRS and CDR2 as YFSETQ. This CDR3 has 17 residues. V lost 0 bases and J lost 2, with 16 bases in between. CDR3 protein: CASSLAGLVTPTDTQYF. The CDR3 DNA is TGCGCCAGCAGCTTGGCCGGGTTGGTCACTCCCACAGATACGCAGTATTTT.

The CDR3 here is CASSMELNQPQHF. CDR3 bases: TGTGCCAGTAGTATGGAACTCAACCAGCCCCAGCATTTT. The chain has TRBV19 and TRBJ1-5; D gene unclear. The germline V gene encodes CDR1 LNHDA and CDR2 SQIVND (reference sequence). V was shortened by 3 bases and J by 7 bases, with 10 bases between the two germline ends. CDR3 length equals 13 residues.

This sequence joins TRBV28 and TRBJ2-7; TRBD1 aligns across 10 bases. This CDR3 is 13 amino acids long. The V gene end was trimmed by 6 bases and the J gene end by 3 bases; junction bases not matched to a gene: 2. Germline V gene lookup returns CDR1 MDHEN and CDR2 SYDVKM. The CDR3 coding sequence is TGTGCCAGCAGGGGGACAGGGGACTACGAGCAGTACGTC. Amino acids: CASRGTGDYEQYV.

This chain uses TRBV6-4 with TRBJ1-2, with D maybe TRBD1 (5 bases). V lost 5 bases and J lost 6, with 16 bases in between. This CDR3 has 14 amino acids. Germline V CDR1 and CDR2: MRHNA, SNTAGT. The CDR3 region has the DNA TGTGCCAGCAGTCGAGAAAGGGGAACTGATGGCTACACCTTC. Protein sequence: CASSRERGTDGYTF.

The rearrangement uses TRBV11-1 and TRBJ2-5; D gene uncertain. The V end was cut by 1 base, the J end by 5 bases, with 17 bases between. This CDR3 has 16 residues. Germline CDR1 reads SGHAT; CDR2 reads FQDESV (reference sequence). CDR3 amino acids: CASSLVRGGLGETQYF. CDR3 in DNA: TGTGCCAGCAGCTTAGTTAGAGGTGGCTTGGGGGAGACCCAGTACTTC.

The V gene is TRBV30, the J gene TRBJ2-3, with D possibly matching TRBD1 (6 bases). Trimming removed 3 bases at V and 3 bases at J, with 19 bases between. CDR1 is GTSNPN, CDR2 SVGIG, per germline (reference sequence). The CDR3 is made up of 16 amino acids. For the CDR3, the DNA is TGTGCCTGGAGGGCTACAGGGCTGAGTTTGACAGATACGCAGTATTTT. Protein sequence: CAWRATGLSLTDTQYF.

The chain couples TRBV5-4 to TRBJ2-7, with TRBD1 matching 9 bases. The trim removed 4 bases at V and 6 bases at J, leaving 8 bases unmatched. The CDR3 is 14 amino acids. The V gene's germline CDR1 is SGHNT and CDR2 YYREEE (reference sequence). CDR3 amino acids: CASSKGQGVVEQYV. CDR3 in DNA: TGTGCCAGCAGCAAGGGACAGGGAGTTGTCGAGCAGTACGTC.

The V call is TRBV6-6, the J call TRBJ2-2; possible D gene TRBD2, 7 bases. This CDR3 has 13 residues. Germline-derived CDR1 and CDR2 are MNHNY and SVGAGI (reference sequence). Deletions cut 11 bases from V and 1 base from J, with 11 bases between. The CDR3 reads CAGGGRNTGELFF. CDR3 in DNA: TGTGCCGGGGGGGGGCGGAACACCGGGGAGCTGTTTTTT.

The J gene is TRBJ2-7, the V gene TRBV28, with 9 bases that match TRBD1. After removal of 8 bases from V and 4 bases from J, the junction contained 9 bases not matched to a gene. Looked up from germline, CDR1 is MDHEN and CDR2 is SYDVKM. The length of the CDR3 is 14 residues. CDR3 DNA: TGTGCCAGCTTCCCCGGGACAGGGACATACGAGCAGTACTTC. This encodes CASFPGTGTYEQYF.

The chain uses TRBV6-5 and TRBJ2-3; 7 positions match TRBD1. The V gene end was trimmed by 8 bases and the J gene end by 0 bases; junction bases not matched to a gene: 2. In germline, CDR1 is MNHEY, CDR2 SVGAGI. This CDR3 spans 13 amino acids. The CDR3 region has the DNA TGTGCCAGCGGGACAGTGAGCACAGATACGCAGTATTTT. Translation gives CASGTVSTDTQYF.

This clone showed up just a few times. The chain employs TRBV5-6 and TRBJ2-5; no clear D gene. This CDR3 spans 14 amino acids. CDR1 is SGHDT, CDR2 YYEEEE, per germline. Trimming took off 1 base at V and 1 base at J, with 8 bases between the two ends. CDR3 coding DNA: TGTGCCAGCAGCTTGCGTGGAATCCAAGAGACCCAGTACTTC. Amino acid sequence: CASSLRGIQETQYF. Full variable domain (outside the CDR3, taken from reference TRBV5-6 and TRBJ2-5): DAGVTQSPTHLIKTRGQQVTLRCSPKSGHDTVSWYQQALGQGPQFIFQYYEEEERQRGNFPDRFSGHQFPNYSSELNVNALLLGDSALYLCASSLRGIQETQYFGPGTRLLVL.

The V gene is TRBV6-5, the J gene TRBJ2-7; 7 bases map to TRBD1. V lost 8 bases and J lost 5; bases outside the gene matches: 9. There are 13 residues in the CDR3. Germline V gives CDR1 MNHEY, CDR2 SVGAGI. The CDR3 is CASGPGQLHEQYV. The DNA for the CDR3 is TGTGCCAGCGGCCCGGGACAGCTCCACGAGCAGTACGTC.

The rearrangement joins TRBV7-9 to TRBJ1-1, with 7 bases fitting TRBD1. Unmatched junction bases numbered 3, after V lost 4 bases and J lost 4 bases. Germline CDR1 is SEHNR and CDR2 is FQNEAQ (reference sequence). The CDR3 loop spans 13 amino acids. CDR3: CASSSQGGTEAFF. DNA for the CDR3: TGTGCCAGCAGCTCTCAGGGGGGCACTGAAGCTTTCTTT.

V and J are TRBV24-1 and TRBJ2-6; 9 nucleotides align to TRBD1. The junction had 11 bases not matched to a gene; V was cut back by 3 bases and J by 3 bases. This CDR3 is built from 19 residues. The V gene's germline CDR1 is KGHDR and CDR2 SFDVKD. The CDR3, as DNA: TGTGCCACCAGTGATCCCCGCGGACAGGGGAATATTGGGGCCAACGTCCTGACTTTC. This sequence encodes CATSDPRGQGNIGANVLTF.

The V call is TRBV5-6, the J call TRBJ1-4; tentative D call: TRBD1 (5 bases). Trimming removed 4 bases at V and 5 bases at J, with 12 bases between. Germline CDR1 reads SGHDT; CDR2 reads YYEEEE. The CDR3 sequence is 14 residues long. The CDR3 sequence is CASSLGDGNEKLFF. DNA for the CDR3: TGTGCCAGCAGCCTGGGGGACGGGAATGAAAAACTGTTTTTT.

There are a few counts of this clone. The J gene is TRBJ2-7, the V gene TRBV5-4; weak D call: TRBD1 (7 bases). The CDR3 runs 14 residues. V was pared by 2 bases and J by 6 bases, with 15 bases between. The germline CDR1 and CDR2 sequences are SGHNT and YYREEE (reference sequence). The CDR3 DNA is TGTGCCAGCAGCTTAGAACACAGGGGAGGCGAGCAGTACGTC. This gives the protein CASSLEHRGGEQYV.

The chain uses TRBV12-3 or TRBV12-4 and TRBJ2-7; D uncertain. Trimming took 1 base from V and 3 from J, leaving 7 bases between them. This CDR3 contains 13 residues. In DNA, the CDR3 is TGTGCCAGCAGTTTAGGGACCCACTACGAGCAGTACGTC. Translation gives CASSLGTHYEQYV.

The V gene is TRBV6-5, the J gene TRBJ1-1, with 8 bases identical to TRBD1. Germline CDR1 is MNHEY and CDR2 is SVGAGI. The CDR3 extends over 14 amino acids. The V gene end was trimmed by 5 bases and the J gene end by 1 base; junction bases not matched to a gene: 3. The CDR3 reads CASSLDRGNTEAFF. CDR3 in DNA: TGTGCCAGCAGTCTAGACAGGGGGAACACTGAAGCTTTCTTT.

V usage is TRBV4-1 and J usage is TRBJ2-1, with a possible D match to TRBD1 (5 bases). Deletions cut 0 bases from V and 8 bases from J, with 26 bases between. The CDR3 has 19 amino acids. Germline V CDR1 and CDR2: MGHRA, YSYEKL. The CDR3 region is CASSQDGLGRVGRSDEQFF. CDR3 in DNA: TGCGCCAGCAGCCAAGATGGGTTGGGCAGGGTAGGACGAAGCGATGAGCAGTTCTTC.

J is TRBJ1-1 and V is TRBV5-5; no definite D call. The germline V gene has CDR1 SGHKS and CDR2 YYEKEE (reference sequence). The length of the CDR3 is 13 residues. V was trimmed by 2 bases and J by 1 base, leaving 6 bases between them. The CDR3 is CASSFDRNTEAFF. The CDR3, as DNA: TGTGCCAGCAGCTTCGATCGGAACACTGAAGCTTTCTTT.